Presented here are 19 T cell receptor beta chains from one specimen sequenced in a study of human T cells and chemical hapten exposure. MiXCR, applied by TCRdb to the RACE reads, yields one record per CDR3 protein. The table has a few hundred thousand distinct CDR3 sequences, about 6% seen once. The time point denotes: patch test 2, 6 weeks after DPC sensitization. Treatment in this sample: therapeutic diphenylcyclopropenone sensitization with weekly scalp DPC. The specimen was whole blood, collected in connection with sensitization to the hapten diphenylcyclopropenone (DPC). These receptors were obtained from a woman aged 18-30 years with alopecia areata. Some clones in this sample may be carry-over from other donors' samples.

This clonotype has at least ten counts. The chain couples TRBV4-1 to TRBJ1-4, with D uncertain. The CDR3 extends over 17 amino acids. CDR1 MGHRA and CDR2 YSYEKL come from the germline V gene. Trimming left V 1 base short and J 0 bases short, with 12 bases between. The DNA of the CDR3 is TGCGCCAGCAGCCAAGTTTACGGGCAGGCAACTAATGAAAAACTGTTTTTT. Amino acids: CASSQVYGQATNEKLFF.

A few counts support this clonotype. For the CDR3, the DNA is TGTGCCAGCAGCACCTTAAGACAGGGAATCAATCAGCCCCAGCATTTT. Residues: CASSTLRQGINQPQHF. The chain uses TRBV5-6 and TRBJ1-5; 7 nucleotides agree with TRBD1. J lost 3 bases, V lost 4 bases, and 10 bases had no gene match. This CDR3 is 16 amino acids long. Germline V lookup: CDR1 SGHDT, CDR2 YYEEEE. Looking up the rest from reference TRBV5-6 and TRBJ1-5 gives the full variable domain: DAGVTQSPTHLIKTRGQQVTLRCSPKSGHDTVSWYQQALGQGPQFIFQYYEEEERQRGNFPDRFSGHQFPNYSSELNVNALLLGDSALYLCASSTLRQGINQPQHFGDGTRLSIL.

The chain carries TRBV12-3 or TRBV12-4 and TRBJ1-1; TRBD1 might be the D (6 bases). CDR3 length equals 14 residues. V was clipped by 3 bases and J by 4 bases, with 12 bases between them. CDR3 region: CASSFYAGVTEAFF. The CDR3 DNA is TGTGCCAGCAGTTTTTATGCAGGGGTCACTGAAGCTTTCTTT.

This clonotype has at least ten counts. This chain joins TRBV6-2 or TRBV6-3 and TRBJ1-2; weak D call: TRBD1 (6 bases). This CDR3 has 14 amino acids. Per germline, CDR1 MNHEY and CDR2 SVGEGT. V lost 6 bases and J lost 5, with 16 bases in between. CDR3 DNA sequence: TGTGCCAGCAGCCGGACCGGGACACCATATGGCTACACCTTC. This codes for CASSRTGTPYGYTF.

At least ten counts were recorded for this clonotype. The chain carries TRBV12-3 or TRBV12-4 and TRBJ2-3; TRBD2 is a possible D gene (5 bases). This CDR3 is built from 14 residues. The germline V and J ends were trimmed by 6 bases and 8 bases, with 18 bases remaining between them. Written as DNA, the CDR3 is TGTGCCAGCAGCCCGCCCAGCCGGGCGGGTACGCAGTATTTT. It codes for CASSPPSRAGTQYF.

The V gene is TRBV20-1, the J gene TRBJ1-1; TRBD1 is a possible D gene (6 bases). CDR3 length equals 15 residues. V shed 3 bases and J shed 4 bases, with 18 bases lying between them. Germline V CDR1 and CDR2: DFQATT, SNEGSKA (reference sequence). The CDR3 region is CSASSQGSKGTEAFF. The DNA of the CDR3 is TGCAGTGCTAGTAGTCAGGGGAGCAAGGGCACTGAAGCTTTCTTT.

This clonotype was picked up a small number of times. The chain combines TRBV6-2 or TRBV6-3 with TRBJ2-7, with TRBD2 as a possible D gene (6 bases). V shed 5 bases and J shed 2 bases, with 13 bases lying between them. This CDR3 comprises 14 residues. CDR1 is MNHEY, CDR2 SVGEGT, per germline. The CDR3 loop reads CASSRLVRAYEQYF. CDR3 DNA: TGTGCCAGCAGTCGACTAGTCCGGGCCTACGAGCAGTACTTC.

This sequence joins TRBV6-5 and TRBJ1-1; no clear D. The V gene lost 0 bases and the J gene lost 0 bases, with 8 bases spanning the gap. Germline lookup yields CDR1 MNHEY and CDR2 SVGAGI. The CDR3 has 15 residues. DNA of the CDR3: TGTGCCAGCAGTTACTCGAGACTCCTGAACACTGAAGCTTTCTTT. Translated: CASSYSRLLNTEAFF.

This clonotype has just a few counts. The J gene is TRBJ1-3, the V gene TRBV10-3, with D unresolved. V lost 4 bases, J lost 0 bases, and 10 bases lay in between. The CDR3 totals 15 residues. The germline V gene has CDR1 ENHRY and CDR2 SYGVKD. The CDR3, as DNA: TGTGCCATCAGTGCGTCCCTGTCCTCTGGAAACACCATATATTTT. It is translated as CAISASLSSGNTIYF.

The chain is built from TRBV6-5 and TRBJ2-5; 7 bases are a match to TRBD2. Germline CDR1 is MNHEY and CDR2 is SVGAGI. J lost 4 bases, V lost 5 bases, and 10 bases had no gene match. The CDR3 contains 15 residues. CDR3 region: CASSGRGLGPETQYF. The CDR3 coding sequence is TGTGCCAGCAGTGGGCGAGGACTAGGCCCAGAGACCCAGTACTTC.

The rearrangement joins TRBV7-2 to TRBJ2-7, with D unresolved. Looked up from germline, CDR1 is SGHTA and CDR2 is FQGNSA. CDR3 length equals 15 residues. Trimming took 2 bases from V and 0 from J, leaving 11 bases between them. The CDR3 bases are TGTGCCAGCAGCTTACGTGACGGCAGCTCCTACGAGCAGTACTTC. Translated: CASSLRDGSSYEQYF.

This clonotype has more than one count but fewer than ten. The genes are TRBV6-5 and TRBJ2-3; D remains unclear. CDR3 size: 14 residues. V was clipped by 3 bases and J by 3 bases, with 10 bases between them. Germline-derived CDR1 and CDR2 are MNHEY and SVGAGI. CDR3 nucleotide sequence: TGTGCCAGCAGTTATGTAGCTTGGACAGATACGCAGTATTTT. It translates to CASSYVAWTDTQYF.

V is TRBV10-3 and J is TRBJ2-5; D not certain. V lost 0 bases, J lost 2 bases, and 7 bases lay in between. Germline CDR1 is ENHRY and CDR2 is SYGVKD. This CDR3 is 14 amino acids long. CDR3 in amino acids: CAISESTNQETQYF. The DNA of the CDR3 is TGTGCCATCAGTGAGTCGACAAATCAAGAGACCCAGTACTTC.

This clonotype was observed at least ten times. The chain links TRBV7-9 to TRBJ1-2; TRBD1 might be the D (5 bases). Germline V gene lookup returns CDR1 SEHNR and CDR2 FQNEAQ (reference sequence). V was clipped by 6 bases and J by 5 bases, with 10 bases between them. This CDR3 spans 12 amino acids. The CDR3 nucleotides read TGTGCCAGCAGTGACAGCTTATATGGCTACACCTTC. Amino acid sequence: CASSDSLYGYTF.

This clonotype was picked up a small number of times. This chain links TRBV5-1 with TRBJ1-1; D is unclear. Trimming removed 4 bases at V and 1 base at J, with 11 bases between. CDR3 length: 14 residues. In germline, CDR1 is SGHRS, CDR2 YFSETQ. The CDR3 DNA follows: TGCGCCAGCAGCGAGCGGACGGCGAACACTGAAGCTTTCTTT. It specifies CASSERTANTEAFF.

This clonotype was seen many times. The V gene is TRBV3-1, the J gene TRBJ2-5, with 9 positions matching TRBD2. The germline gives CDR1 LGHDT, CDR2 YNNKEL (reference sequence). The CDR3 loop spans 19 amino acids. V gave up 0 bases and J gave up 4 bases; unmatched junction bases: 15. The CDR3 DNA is TGTGCCAGCAGCCAAGATTGGGACATCAGCGGGGGGAGGAGAGAGACCCAGTACTTC. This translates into CASSQDWDISGGRRETQYF.

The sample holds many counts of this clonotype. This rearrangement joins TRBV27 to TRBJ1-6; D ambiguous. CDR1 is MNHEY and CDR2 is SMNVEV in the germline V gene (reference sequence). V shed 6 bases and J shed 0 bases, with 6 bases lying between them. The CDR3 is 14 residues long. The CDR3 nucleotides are TGTGCCAGCAGCAGGAGCTCCTATAATTCACCCCTCCACTTT. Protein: CASSRSSYNSPLHF.

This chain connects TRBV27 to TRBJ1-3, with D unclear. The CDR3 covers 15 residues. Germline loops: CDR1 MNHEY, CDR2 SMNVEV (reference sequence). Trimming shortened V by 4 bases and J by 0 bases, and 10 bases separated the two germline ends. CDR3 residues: CASSSDGRSGNTIYF. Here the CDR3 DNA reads TGTGCCAGCAGTTCGGACGGACGCTCTGGAAACACCATATATTTT.

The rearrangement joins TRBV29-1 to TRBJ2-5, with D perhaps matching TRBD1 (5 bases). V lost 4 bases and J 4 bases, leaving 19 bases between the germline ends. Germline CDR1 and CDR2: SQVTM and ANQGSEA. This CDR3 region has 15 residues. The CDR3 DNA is TGCAGCGTTGTTGGGCAGGGTATCGGTGCAGAGACCCAGTACTTC. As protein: CSVVGQGIGAETQYF.